This T cell receptor (beta chain) is from a study of blood T cell repertoires in COVID-19 (dated by TCRdb to 2018 to 2020). About the investigation overall: Samples covering the acute and convalescent phases of COVID-19 were provided by collaborators in the United States, Italy and Spain. The repertoires were released in a freely available public database intended as a resource for research on the immune response to SARS-CoV-2. Deeply sampled blood TCRbeta repertoires from subjects exposed to, actively infected with, or recovered from COVID-19 were included in the dataset. Where available, HLA class I and class II types were taken from metadata supplied by the sample provider and were not determined by assay-based typing. The material from the prospective study consisted of cDNA or gDNA derived from T cells, B-cell-depleted T cells, or PBMCs. A de-identified subject ID, COVID-19 status, age in years and sex were almost always included in the sample metadata. Samples were obtained from the ongoing ImmuneRACE study (first 160 participants) and from 1,200 or so subjects provided by 6 global collaborators.

The paper as a whole reports these results and caveats: The quantity of clinical and demographic metadata differed by source and by participant and was supplied without curation.

The immunoSEQ Assay, a bias-controlled multiplex PCR, was used to amplify TCRbeta CDR3 regions from genomic DNA. Per the source publication's procedure: Nucleated cell counts per sample were estimated from amplification of reference gene primers within the assay. To quantify the absolute abundance of each unique TCRbeta CDR3 rearrangement, sequence reads were collapsed and filtered. For each sample, productive Simpson clonality was calculated by taking the square root of Simpson's diversity index across productive rearrangements. Sourced from immuneACCESS, this table was stored by TCRdb with only in-frame sequences that have V and J called. A share of the clones is absent; for the studies checked, an unresolved V gene accounts for under half, and the remainder has no known explanation. For V, J and clone size, that table is used; D and trimming come from the DNA. Recorded for this sample are 250,000 to 300,000 clones; about 86% of them occurred a single time. The ten largest make up around 13% of the sample.

At one collaborating source in Seattle, patients were enrolled during active infection and were followed longitudinally through the course of disease. The collaborating institutions used their own protocols to collect whole blood in K2EDTA tubes. For TCRbeta analysis, collaborators shipped samples as frozen whole blood, isolated PBMCs, or DNA extracted from either of those sample types. About this clone itself: Its antigen is still unknown. No clone much larger than this one lies a single base away; base qualities are absent.

Spanning cysteine to phenylalanine, the CDR3 consists of 17 amino acids. The entry retains the CDR3 DNA only, 51 bases that are in frame from base 1. Sequenced sample: peripheral blood. The chain couples TRBV21-1 to TRBJ1-1; the table's D call, TRBD1, was not checked against the DNA. TRBV21-1 is noted as a pseudogene. This receptor was identified in a woman in her 70s with COVID-19, enrolled during active disease. The CDR3 here reads CASSKALEAGMGTEAFF. The sequenced DNA: TGTGCCAGCAGCAAAGCATTAGAGGCAGGGATGGGCACTGAAGCTTTCTTT.